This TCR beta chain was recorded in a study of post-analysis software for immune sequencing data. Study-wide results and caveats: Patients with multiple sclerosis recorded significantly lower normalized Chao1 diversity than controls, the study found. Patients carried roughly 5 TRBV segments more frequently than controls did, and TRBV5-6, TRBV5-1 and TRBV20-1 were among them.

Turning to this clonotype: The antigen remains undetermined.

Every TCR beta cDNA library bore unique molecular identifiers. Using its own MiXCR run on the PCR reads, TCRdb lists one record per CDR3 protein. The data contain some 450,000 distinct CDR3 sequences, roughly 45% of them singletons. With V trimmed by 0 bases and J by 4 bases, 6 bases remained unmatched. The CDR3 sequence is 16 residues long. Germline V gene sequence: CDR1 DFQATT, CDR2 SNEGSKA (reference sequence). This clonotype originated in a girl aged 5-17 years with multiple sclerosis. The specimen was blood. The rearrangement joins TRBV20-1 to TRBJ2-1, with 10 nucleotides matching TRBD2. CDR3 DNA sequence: TGCAGTGCTAGAGATCCCCTAGCGGGAGTTTACAATGAGCAGTTCTTC. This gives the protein CSARDPLAGVYNEQFF.